This TCR beta chain was sequenced for a study of blood T cell repertoires in COVID-19 (dated by TCRdb to 2019 to 2021). Regarding the study in general: Collaborator samples came from the United States, Italy and Spain and covered acute and convalescent phases of COVID-19. The dataset comprised deeply sampled blood TCRbeta repertoires from subjects exposed to, actively infected with, or recovered from COVID-19. A freely available public database, intended as a resource for researchers studying the immune response to SARS-CoV-2, is where the repertoires were released. HLA class I and class II types, where available, came from metadata supplied by the sample provider rather than from assay-based typing. The prospective study material was composed of cDNA or gDNA derived from T cells, B-cell-depleted T cells, or PBMCs. Sample metadata almost always included a de-identified subject ID, COVID-19 status, age in years and sex. The samples were drawn from two sources: the first 160 participants of the ongoing ImmuneRACE study, and fewer than 1,500 subjects contributed by 6 global collaborators.

TCRbeta CDR3 regions were amplified from genomic DNA using the immunoSEQ Assay, a bias-controlled multiplex PCR. The authors' analysis ran thus. Nucleated cell counts per sample were estimated from amplification of reference gene primers within the assay. Sequence reads were collapsed and filtered to measure the absolute abundance of every unique TCRbeta CDR3 rearrangement. Productive Simpson clonality was computed per sample as the square root of Simpson's diversity index over productive rearrangements. Not all clones reach the TCRdb copy of this immuneACCESS table, which keeps in-frame sequences only. Checked studies attribute under half of the gap to unresolved V genes and leave the rest unexplained. The V and J calls and the clone size are those of that table, but D and trimming were determined from the DNA. In this sample the table shows 150,000 to 200,000 clones, over 85% of which occur a single time. The biggest ten clones account for around 2% of the sample.

Concerning this clone itself: This clone's antigen is unknown. No base quality information exists; no much larger clone differs at one position.

Overall results and qualifications from the work: The quantity of clinical and demographic metadata differed by source and by participant and was supplied without curation.

For CDR1 and CDR2, the germline V gene lists MNHEY and SVGAGI. There are 15 amino acids in the CDR3, from cysteine to phenylalanine inclusive. Only the CDR3 part of the read is kept: 45 bases, read in frame from the first base. V is shortened by 7 bases, J by 3 bases, and the region joining them spans 18 bases. One collaborating source in Seattle enrolled patients during active infection and followed them longitudinally through the course of disease. The collaborating institutions used their own protocols to collect whole blood in K2EDTA tubes. For TCRbeta analysis, collaborators shipped samples in one of three forms: frozen whole blood, isolated PBMCs, or DNA extracted from either of those sample types.

The receptor comes from an older woman with COVID-19, enrolled during active disease. Recombination linked TRBV6-5 to TRBJ1-1; possibly the D gene is TRBD1, per 5 matching bases. The sequenced sample consisted of peripheral blood. Here is the DNA: TGTGCCAGCATGAGGACACCGGGTTGGGACACTGAAGCTTTCTTT. Its protein reads: CASMRTPGWDTEAFF.